The 32 T cell receptor beta chains below were found in one sample sequenced in a study of T cells in Graves' hyperthyroidism and ophthalmopathy. The source material, RNA transcripts, was used to amplify TCR beta CDR3 regions. A set of HTBI primers served as the primers for a first-round RT-PCR of the TCR CDR3. One entry per CDR3 protein results from TCRdb running MiXCR on the multiplex PCR reads. Of 600,000 to 850,000 distinct CDR3 sequences in the sample, about 17% were seen once. Sequencing was carried out using blood. The receptors come from a woman in her 50s with Graves' hyperthyroidism that later progressed to Graves' ophthalmopathy.

This clonotype occurred many times. The chain uses TRBV20-1 and TRBJ2-2; 10 positions match TRBD2. The ends lost 0 bases at V and 4 bases at J; junction bases unmatched: 8. The CDR3 runs to 17 residues. The V gene's germline CDR1 is DFQATT and CDR2 SNEGSKA (reference sequence). The CDR3 protein is CSARERAGGLLTGELFF. Here the CDR3 DNA reads TGCAGTGCTAGAGAGCGAGCGGGGGGGTTACTCACCGGGGAGCTGTTTTTT.

This clonotype occurred many times. Here the CDR3 reads CASSQGIGGRTEAFF. In DNA form, the CDR3 reads TGTGCCAGCAGCCAGGGAATTGGGGGCCGGACTGAAGCTTTCTTT. The chain joins TRBV3-1 to TRBJ1-1, with a weak D call TRBD1 (6 bases). V was trimmed by 3 bases and J by 5 bases, leaving 16 bases between them. Germline V gives CDR1 LGHDT, CDR2 YNNKEL (reference sequence). The CDR3 covers 15 residues.

The CDR3 protein is CASSASGTSGTDTQYF. The DNA of the CDR3 is TGTGCCAGCAGCGCCTCCGGGACTAGCGGGACAGATACGCAGTATTTT. The chain recombines TRBV9 with TRBJ2-3; 12 bases match TRBD2. The germline V gene has CDR1 SGDLS and CDR2 YYNGEE. This CDR3 is 16 amino acids long. Trimming removed 3 bases from V and 3 bases from J; junction bases left unmatched: 5.

CDR3 sequence: CASSGTGTSGGGETQYF. Here the CDR3 DNA reads TGCGCCAGCAGCGGAACCGGGACTAGCGGGGGTGGGGAGACCCAGTACTTC. This sequence joins TRBV5-1 and TRBJ2-5, with TRBD2 identical over 14 bases. J gave up 5 bases and V 4 bases, and 10 bases lay outside the gene matches. The CDR3 is 17 residues long. CDR1 and CDR2 (germline): SGHRS, YFSETQ.

V is TRBV20-1 and J is TRBJ2-5, with D unresolved. Germline lookup yields CDR1 DFQATT and CDR2 SNEGSKA (reference sequence). CDR3 length equals 10 residues. Trimming pared 6 bases from V and 0 bases from J, leaving 2 bases between. CDR3 sequence (DNA): TGCAGTGCACACCAAGAGACCCAGTACTTC. Translated: CSAHQETQYF.

This chain links TRBV11-3 with TRBJ2-1, with TRBD2 matching 16 bases. The V and J ends lost 6 bases and 7 bases, in that order; junction bases with no gene match: 9. Looked up from germline, CDR1 is SGHNT and CDR2 is YENEEA. The CDR3 spans 17 residues. Here the CDR3 reads CASSSGLAGGPGNEQFF. The CDR3 nucleotides read TGTGCCAGCAGTTCGGGACTAGCGGGGGGGCCTGGGAATGAGCAGTTCTTC.

For this clonotype: Mismatch with germline at one junction end may stem from a read error. The chain uses TRBV20-1 and TRBJ2-3; 8 bases are shared with TRBD2. The V gene's germline CDR1 is DFQATT and CDR2 SNEGSKA (reference sequence). The CDR3 has 17 residues. The CDR3 loop is CSASPPGGRGSTGTQYF. The CDR3, as DNA: TGCAGTGCTAGCCCCCCGGGAGGGAGAGGGAGCACAGGTACGCAGTATTTT.

This clonotype came up many times. The chain employs TRBV2 and TRBJ2-7, with a tentative D call TRBD1 (5 bases). V lost 4 bases and J 5 bases, leaving 12 bases between the germline ends. The CDR3 is made up of 13 amino acids. Germline CDR1 reads SNHLY; CDR2 reads FYNNEI. Here the CDR3 DNA reads TGTGCCAGCAGTGCAGGGAATAGGGACGAGCAGTACTTC. This encodes CASSAGNRDEQYF.

In this sample, this clonotype turned up many times. The J gene is TRBJ1-1, the V gene TRBV7-6, with no clear D. CDR1 and CDR2 (germline): SGHVS, FNYEAQ. The CDR3 is made up of 13 amino acids. Trimming cost V 1 base and J 5 bases, with 8 bases left between them. CDR3 nucleotides: TGTGCCAGCAGCTTAGAGCCGGTGACTGAAGCTTTCTTT. Its protein product is CASSLEPVTEAFF.

This clonotype turned up a few times. V gene TRBV5-4 combines with J gene TRBJ2-1; D unresolved. The V end lost 1 base, the J end lost 6 bases, and 14 bases lay between the germline ends. This CDR3 comprises 15 residues. Per the germline V gene, CDR1 is SGHNT and CDR2 is YYREEE (reference sequence). DNA of the CDR3: TGTGCCAGCAGCTTGTTCCCGTCAGACTTCAATGAGCAGTTCTTC. Translation: CASSLFPSDFNEQFF.

A word on this clonotype: The junction departs from germline at one end; a sequencing error may be responsible. The V and J genes are TRBV7-3 and TRBJ2-3, with 10 bases fitting TRBD1. CDR1 SGHTA and CDR2 FQGTGA come from the germline V gene. The CDR3 contains 16 residues. Here the CDR3 reads CGSSFRDRGPSDTQYF. The CDR3 DNA reads as TGTGGCAGCAGCTTCCGGGACAGGGGCCCTTCAGATACGCAGTATTTT.

This clonotype was counted a few times. The rearrangement links TRBV20-1 to TRBJ2-6; 11 bases are a match to TRBD1. Trimming took 0 bases from V and 3 from J; bases not matched to a gene: 4. The CDR3 runs to 17 residues. Germline V lookup: CDR1 DFQATT, CDR2 SNEGSKA (reference sequence). Written as DNA, the CDR3 is TGCAGTGCTAGAGATTTGGACAGGGGGCTTGGGGCCAACGTCCTGACTTTC. Its protein product is CSARDLDRGLGANVLTF.

Many counts were recorded for this clonotype. The chain couples TRBV3-1 to TRBJ1-1; D not certain. The CDR3 is 16 residues long. The ends were cut back, 0 bases at V and 0 bases at J, with 11 bases in the middle. Germline V lookup: CDR1 LGHDT, CDR2 YNNKEL (reference sequence). CDR3 amino acids: CASSQDIGIMNTEAFF. Here the CDR3 DNA reads TGTGCCAGCAGCCAAGATATCGGGATTATGAACACTGAAGCTTTCTTT.

The chain is built from TRBV6-1 and TRBJ2-7; weak D call: TRBD1 (6 bases). V lost 5 bases to trimming and J lost 2 bases, with 13 bases between them. The CDR3 has 14 residues. In germline, CDR1 is MNHNS, CDR2 SASEGT. In nucleotides, the CDR3 is TGTGCCAGCAGTCGACAGGCCATAACCTACGAGCAGTACTTC. Translation gives CASSRQAITYEQYF.

This clonotype was recorded a few times. The V call is TRBV20-1, the J call TRBJ1-5; D is possibly TRBD1 (6 bases). Germline assignment: CDR1 DFQATT and CDR2 SNEGSKA (reference sequence). The CDR3 is 16 amino acids. Trimming removed 0 bases from V and 5 bases from J, with 17 bases in between. For the CDR3, the DNA is TGCAGTGCTAGAGAGGGTGGGGGGGGCGCAGATCAGCCCCAGCATTTT. Its translation is CSAREGGGGADQPQHF.

This clonotype has at least ten counts. This chain connects TRBV30 to TRBJ2-5; D perhaps matches TRBD2 (5 bases). This CDR3 is built from 12 residues. The germline V and J ends were trimmed by 6 bases and 1 base, with 9 bases remaining between them. Germline lookup yields CDR1 GTSNPN and CDR2 SVGIG (reference sequence). CDR3 DNA sequence: TGTGCCTGTGGGAGTCCCCAAGAGACCCAGTACTTC. It translates to CACGSPQETQYF.

This clonotype was picked up a small number of times. The chain has TRBV10-3 and TRBJ2-5; 7 nucleotides align to TRBD2. After removal of 5 bases from V and 2 bases from J, the junction contained 11 bases not matched to a gene. Germline CDR1 ENHRY, CDR2 SYGVKD. The length of the CDR3 is 16 residues. The CDR3 nucleotides read TGTGCCATCAGTCCCGACAGCGGGGCGCCGCAAGAGACCCAGTACTTC. Its protein is CAISPDSGAPQETQYF.

This clonotype was detected ten times or more. This chain uses TRBV3-1 with TRBJ1-5, with TRBD1 matching 9 bases. Trimming took 3 bases from V and 0 from J; bases not matched to a gene: 0. CDR1 and CDR2 from the germline V gene are LGHDT and YNNKEL (reference sequence). This CDR3 contains 15 residues. The CDR3: CASSQTGGSNQPQHF. For the CDR3, the DNA is TGTGCCAGCAGCCAGACAGGGGGTAGCAATCAGCCCCAGCATTTT.

This chain uses TRBV10-2 with TRBJ2-2, with 9 bases matching TRBD2. The CDR3 spans 13 residues. The V and J ends lost 4 bases and 7 bases, in that order; junction bases with no gene match: 1. Germline V CDR1 and CDR2: WSHSY, SAAADI. CDR3 DNA: TGCGCCAGCAGTGCTAGCGGGGTCGGGGAGCTGTTTTTT. Translation gives CASSASGVGELFF.

Ten or more counts support this clonotype. The chain employs TRBV20-1 and TRBJ2-7, with D perhaps being TRBD1 or TRBD2 (5 bases each). Germline V lookup: CDR1 DFQATT, CDR2 SNEGSKA (reference sequence). The CDR3 is 13 residues long. Trimming left V 5 bases short and J 2 bases short, with 13 bases between. The CDR3 loop reads CSAGALGAYEQYF. DNA of the CDR3: TGCAGTGCTGGGGCCCTGGGAGCCTACGAGCAGTACTTC.

This clonotype was found a few times. For the CDR3, the DNA is TGCGCCAGCAGCTTGGAGATCCCAGATACGCAGTATTTT. Translated: CASSLEIPDTQYF. The rearrangement joins TRBV5-1 to TRBJ2-3; D not resolved. Trimming pared 0 bases from V and 4 bases from J, leaving 6 bases between. Per the germline V gene, CDR1 is SGHRS and CDR2 is YFSETQ. The CDR3 length is 13 residues.

Only a few counts were recorded for this clonotype. The V call is TRBV6-2 or TRBV6-3, the J call TRBJ2-1; 7 bases line up with TRBD1. The CDR3 extends over 13 amino acids. After removal of 6 bases from V and 7 bases from J, the junction contained 6 bases not matched to a gene. The germline CDR1 and CDR2 sequences are MNHEY and SVGEGT. DNA of the CDR3: TGTGCCAGCAGGGGCTCGACAGGGAATGAGCAGTTCTTC. Encoded protein: CASRGSTGNEQFF.

This clonotype occurred a few times. The gene calls are TRBV6-5 and TRBJ2-5; D unresolved. The germline gives CDR1 MNHEY, CDR2 SVGAGI. The CDR3 totals 13 residues. Trimming removed 1 base at V and 5 bases at J, with 8 bases between. The CDR3 spells CASSYYKWETQYF. DNA of the CDR3: TGTGCCAGCAGTTACTATAAATGGGAGACCCAGTACTTC.

For this clonotype: This may stem from a read error, because a much larger clone lies one nucleotide away. The CDR3 DNA follows: TGCAGTGGTAGGTCGGGAGCGGAACCCCAAGAGACCCAGTACTTC. Protein product: CSGRSGAEPQETQYF. The chain links TRBV20-1 to TRBJ2-5, with D possibly TRBD2 on 6 matching bases. V lost 7 bases to trimming and J lost 1 base, with 19 bases between them. CDR1 is DFQATT, CDR2 SNEGSKA, per germline (reference sequence). The CDR3 has 15 residues.

This clonotype was picked up many times. This chain joins TRBV5-5 and TRBJ2-5, with TRBD2 as a possible D gene (5 bases). Trimming shortened V by 4 bases and J by 7 bases, and 11 bases separated the two germline ends. Germline values: CDR1 SGHKS, CDR2 YYEKEE (reference sequence). The CDR3 totals 12 residues. CDR3 bases: TGTGCCAGCAGCCGAGATGGAGGGACCCAGTACTTC. Its translation: CASSRDGGTQYF. The full variable domain, rest sourced from reference TRBV5-5 and TRBJ2-5, is DAGVTQSPTHLIKTRGQQVTLRCSPISGHKSVSWYQQVLGQGPQFIFQYYEKEERGRGNFPDRFSARQFPNYSSELNVNALLLGDSALYLCASSRDGGTQYFGPGTRLLVL.

Ten or more counts support this clonotype. The J gene is TRBJ1-2, the V gene TRBV9; D remains unclear. V dropped 3 bases and J dropped 4 bases, with 10 bases sitting between them. Per germline, CDR1 SGDLS and CDR2 YYNGEE. The CDR3 has 13 residues. The chain's CDR3 is CASSEGGGYGYTF. CDR3 bases: TGTGCCAGCAGCGAGGGAGGTGGCTATGGCTACACCTTC.

Points on this clonotype: Just one base apart from a much larger clone, this may be a read error. In DNA form, the CDR3 reads TGTGCCGGCAGCTTACCCCTCCGGGGGGCGACGAACACTGAAGCTTTCTTT. Amino acids: CAGSLPLRGATNTEAFF. The chain joins TRBV11-2 to TRBJ1-1; D might be TRBD1 (6 bases). Germline lookup yields CDR1 SGHAT and CDR2 FQNNGV. The CDR3 has 17 amino acids.

This clonotype showed up many times. CDR3 coding DNA: TGTGCCAGCAGCCAAGCGCTCGAGCAGTACTTC. Translated, it gives CASSQALEQYF. The V and J genes are TRBV3-1 and TRBJ2-7; no clear D gene. V lost 1 base, J lost 6 bases, and 4 bases lay in between. There are 11 residues in the CDR3. The germline CDR1 and CDR2 sequences are LGHDT and YNNKEL (reference sequence).

The chain uses TRBV3-1 and TRBJ2-3, with TRBD2 identical over 10 bases. CDR1 is LGHDT, CDR2 YNNKEL, per germline (reference sequence). J gave up 5 bases and V 3 bases, and 2 bases lay outside the gene matches. The CDR3 is made up of 14 amino acids. The CDR3 coding sequence is TGTGCCAGCAGCCACGGGACTAGCGAAGATACGCAGTATTTT. Translating it yields CASSHGTSEDTQYF.

This clonotype was counted many times. The genes are TRBV7-8 and TRBJ1-5; the match to TRBD1 covers 10 bases. Germline V gives CDR1 SGHVS, CDR2 FQNEAQ. The J segment lost 5 bases and the V segment lost 4 bases, leaving 2 bases of the junction unmatched. This CDR3 contains 14 residues. This CDR3 reads CASSWTGGDQPQHF. The CDR3 coding sequence is TGTGCCAGCAGCTGGACAGGGGGTGATCAGCCCCAGCATTTT.

This clonotype was seen a few times. This sequence joins TRBV12-3 or TRBV12-4 and TRBJ1-6, with 7 bases aligning to TRBD1. The J segment lost 7 bases and the V segment lost 6 bases, leaving 6 bases of the junction unmatched. The CDR3 totals 14 residues. The CDR3 protein is CASSRGQPNSPLHF. The CDR3 DNA is TGTGCCAGCAGCAGGGGACAGCCGAATTCACCCCTCCACTTT.

There are many counts of this clonotype. V and J are TRBV2 and TRBJ2-5, with D possibly being TRBD2 (7 bases). CDR1 and CDR2 (germline): SNHLY, FYNNEI. This CDR3 is built from 13 residues. V lost 6 bases to trimming and J lost 6 bases, with 14 bases between them. The CDR3 loop is CASSAGAAKTQYF. The CDR3 nucleotides are TGTGCCAGCAGCGCGGGGGCGGCGAAGACCCAGTACTTC.